Below, one T cell receptor (beta chain) is given with its context. What it binds is not known. This CDR3 region has 19 residues. Germline V lookup: CDR1 MNHEY, CDR2 SVGEGT. V was clipped by 5 bases and J by 1 base; unmatched bases: 17. The repertoire was sequenced with immunoSEQ multiplex PCR; TCRdb's copy has only in-frame clones and lacks some. Among about 100,000 clones listed, roughly 80% were seen once. The data were obtained in a study of T cell responses to AZD1222 COVID-19 vaccine. Study-wide background: Recipients boosted at about 4 weeks or about 12 weeks are pooled. Study-wide findings and caveats: Nearly half of spike-specific TCRs reportedly target unmutated variant regions. Following two doses of AZD1222, Spike-specific TCR breadth and depth rose. Along spike, vaccine-associated CD4 TCRs were found throughout, with dominance at 160-218 and 743-854.

The rearrangement links TRBV6-2 or TRBV6-3 to TRBJ2-7; 10 positions match TRBD2. The sequence was obtained from an adult in good health. This material consisted of peripheral blood, taken on day 0 of AZD1222 vaccination. The CDR3 DNA follows: TGTGCCAGCAGTCCCTCGACAGGGCCTACTAGCGGGATATCCTACGAGCAGTACTTC. This translates into CASSPSTGPTSGISYEQYF.